Following are 16 T cell receptor beta chains from one sample sequenced in a study of shared clonotypes between healthy human individuals (dated by TCRdb to 2019 to 2021). Library construction relied on the immunoSEQ multiplex PCR assay. The clones in this table, taken by TCRdb from immuneACCESS, are in-frame only. Not every clone is retained; where verified, under half of the shortfall comes from an unresolved V gene, and the cause of the rest is unknown. The sample profile shows around 2.1 million clones; approximately 94% of them were found once. 1.7% of the sample comes from the top ten. CD8 naive samples were obtained by positive selection for CCR7 among CD45RO-negative cells, yielding a CD45RA+CCR7+ population from which TemRA cells were excluded. The sequencing input was naive CD8+ T cells from PBMCs. This specimen's cell subset or site label, interpreted: CD45RA+CCR7+. Receptor source: a young man in good health. Some clones in this sample may be carry-over from other donors' samples.

Here the CDR3 DNA reads TGTGCCAGCAGTGAATCGGCTAGCGGGAGGGCCTATGAGCAGTTCTTC. It encodes CASSESASGRAYEQFF. The rearrangement uses TRBV2 and TRBJ2-1, with TRBD2 identical over 12 bases. The J segment lost 8 bases and the V segment lost 2 bases, leaving 7 bases of the junction unmatched. Germline CDR1 and CDR2: SNHLY and FYNNEI. The CDR3 has 16 residues.

Comment on this clone: Within the sample, other DNA sequences also encode this same CDR3. The chain employs TRBV6-5 and TRBJ2-7, with D possibly being TRBD2 (6 bases). CDR3 length equals 15 residues. From germline, CDR1 is MNHEY and CDR2 SVGAGI. V was shortened by 2 bases and J by 1 base, with 12 bases between the two germline ends. This chain's CDR3 is CASSYGLGGSYEQYF. CDR3 DNA sequence: TGTGCCAGCAGTTACGGGCTCGGGGGATCCTACGAGCAGTACTTC.

This rearrangement joins TRBV6-5 to TRBJ2-6; no clear D gene. In germline, CDR1 is MNHEY, CDR2 SVGAGI. This CDR3 contains 13 residues. The V gene lost 9 bases and the J gene lost 1 base, with 7 bases spanning the gap. The CDR3 DNA is TGTGCCAGTACAGCTTCTGGGGCCAACGTCCTGACTTTC. It is translated as CASTASGANVLTF.

CDR3 amino acids: CASSPTPVAPNYGYTF. Here the CDR3 DNA reads TGTGCCAGCTCACCTACACCGGTAGCCCCGAACTATGGCTACACCTTC. The rearrangement joins TRBV18 to TRBJ1-2; the D is unclear. Germline lookup yields CDR1 KGHSH and CDR2 LQKENI. V was clipped by 3 bases and J by 2 bases, with 16 bases between them. The CDR3 loop spans 16 amino acids.

The chain links TRBV6-1 to TRBJ2-7; tentative D call: TRBD1 (5 bases). The CDR3 is 15 residues long. Trimming cost V 4 bases and J 2 bases, with 15 bases left between them. Germline CDR1 reads MNHNS; CDR2 reads SASEGT. The CDR3 DNA reads TGTGCCAGCAGTGGGGCGCAGGGCCGCCCCTACGAGCAGTACTTC. It specifies CASSGAQGRPYEQYF.

This clone has just one count. The J gene is TRBJ2-1, the V gene TRBV5-1; 15 bases are a match to TRBD2. Trimming at V came to 4 bases and at J to 5 bases, leaving 10 bases not matched to a gene. Germline-derived CDR1 and CDR2 are SGHRS and YFSETQ. The CDR3 consists of 18 residues. CDR3 region: CASSRTPGLAGGDNEQFF. The CDR3 DNA reads TGCGCCAGCAGCCGAACTCCGGGACTAGCGGGAGGAGACAATGAGCAGTTCTTC.

The CDR3 is CASSARDYSYEQYF. The CDR3 DNA is TGTGCCAGCAGCGCCCGGGACTACTCCTACGAGCAGTACTTC. This chain links TRBV11-2 with TRBJ2-7, with TRBD2 matching over 7 bases. The ends lost 5 bases at V and 0 bases at J; junction bases unmatched: 4. The germline V gene encodes CDR1 SGHAT and CDR2 FQNNGV. This CDR3 is 14 amino acids long.

This chain joins TRBV6-6 and TRBJ1-2; TRBD1 matches 10 bases. CDR1 and CDR2 (germline): MNHNY, SVGAGI (reference sequence). V lost 2 bases and J lost 3; bases outside the gene matches: 6. The CDR3 is made up of 16 amino acids. CDR3: CASSYDRGLSDYGYTF. The CDR3 DNA is TGTGCCAGCAGTTACGACAGGGGGCTTTCAGACTATGGCTACACCTTC.

This chain uses TRBV30 with TRBJ1-6; D unresolved. This CDR3 has 12 residues. Trimming removed 4 bases at V and 6 bases at J, with 7 bases between. Germline V gene lookup returns CDR1 GTSNPN and CDR2 SVGIG (reference sequence). CDR3 amino acids: CAWTGLNSPLHF. As DNA, the CDR3 is TGTGCCTGGACCGGACTTAATTCACCCCTCCACTTT. The variable domain in full, completed from reference TRBV30 and TRBJ1-6, reads SQTIHQWPATLVQPVGSPLSLECTVEGTSNPNLYWYRQAAGRGLQLLFYSVGIGQISSEVPQNLSASRPQDRQFILSSKKLLLSDSGFYLCAWTGLNSPLHFGNGTRLTVT.

The gene calls are TRBV19 and TRBJ1-1, with 12 nucleotides matching TRBD1. CDR3 length: 16 amino acids. V was pared by 5 bases and J by 0 bases, with 4 bases of the junction left unmatched. In germline, CDR1 is LNHDA, CDR2 SQIVND (reference sequence). The CDR3 nucleotides are TGTGCCAGTAGTCCGTGGGACAGGGGGCTGAACACTGAAGCTTTCTTT. This translates into CASSPWDRGLNTEAFF.

V is TRBV28 and J is TRBJ1-2; D gene unclear. CDR1 and CDR2 (germline): MDHEN, SYDVKM. CDR3 length equals 13 residues. V lost 6 bases and J 4 bases, leaving 12 bases between the germline ends. Here the CDR3 DNA reads TGTGCCAGCAGCCCCTTACACCTCTATGGCTACACCTTC. Translating gives CASSPLHLYGYTF.

The genes are TRBV11-2 and TRBJ2-5; no reliable D call. This CDR3 region has 12 residues. The germline V gene encodes CDR1 SGHAT and CDR2 FQNNGV. V lost 5 bases and J 1 base, leaving 5 bases between the germline ends. CDR3 amino acids: CASSTGQETQYF. The CDR3 DNA is TGTGCCAGCAGCACGGGCCAAGAGACCCAGTACTTC.

The chain has TRBV10-3 and TRBJ1-1; unclear D gene. The ends were cut back, 7 bases at V and 3 bases at J, with 15 bases in the middle. The CDR3 sequence is 14 residues long. Germline CDR1 and CDR2: ENHRY and SYGVKD. The DNA for the CDR3 is TGTGCCATCACCGACCCTAGTGGGGACACTGAAGCTTTCTTT. It encodes CAITDPSGDTEAFF.

This chain joins TRBV5-1 and TRBJ2-1; 11 nucleotides align to TRBD2. The CDR3 covers 15 residues. After removal of 4 bases from V and 2 bases from J, the junction contained 2 bases not matched to a gene. Germline V gene sequence: CDR1 SGHRS, CDR2 YFSETQ. The CDR3 DNA reads TGCGCCAGCAGCGCGACTAGCGGGACCTACAATGAGCAGTTCTTC. Its translation is CASSATSGTYNEQFF.

J is TRBJ2-1 and V is TRBV28; 9 positions match TRBD2. V lost 3 bases and J lost 2; bases outside the gene matches: 11. This CDR3 region has 18 residues. Germline CDR1 and CDR2: MDHEN and SYDVKM. The CDR3 coding sequence is TGTGCCAGCAGTTTGCTCCGGTTGGAGCGGGAGGCCTACAATGAGCAGTTCTTC. Translating gives CASSLLRLEREAYNEQFF.

The DNA for the CDR3 is TGTGCCAGCAGCCCACACAGGGATCGCGGCTACGAGCAGTACTTC. Amino acids: CASSPHRDRGYEQYF. V is TRBV6-5 and J is TRBJ2-7; a weak D match, TRBD1 (6 bases). The V and J ends lost 6 bases and 3 bases respectively, with 18 bases between them. CDR1 is MNHEY, CDR2 SVGAGI, per germline. This CDR3 is built from 15 residues.